Sequencing of this T cell receptor beta chain was carried out in a study of blood T cell repertoires in COVID-19. The wider study: The origin of the acute and convalescent COVID-19 samples was the United States, Italy and Spain. Sources were T cells, B-cell-depleted T cells, or PBMCs; the material itself was cDNA or gDNA.

Patients at the Seattle site were enrolled during active infection and followed longitudinally. Using immunoSEQ multiplex PCR, the repertoire was profiled, and TCRdb retains in-frame clones only, with some absent. The sample has around 260,000 clones, about 80% seen once. This TCR derives from a person aged 65-85 years with COVID-19, enrolled during active disease. Sequencing was carried out using peripheral blood.

The chain's CDR3 is CASSQAAPGYEQYF. The CDR3 DNA sequence: TGTGCCAGCAGCCAAGCTGCCCCGGGGTACGAGCAGTACTTC. J is TRBJ2-7 and V is TRBV3-1 (or the pseudogene TRBV3-2); possible D gene TRBD2, 5 bases. Per the germline V gene, CDR1 is LGHDT and CDR2 is YNNKEL (reference sequence). The CDR3 consists of 14 residues. With 1 base removed from V and 4 bases from J, the gap between germline ends came to 11 bases.